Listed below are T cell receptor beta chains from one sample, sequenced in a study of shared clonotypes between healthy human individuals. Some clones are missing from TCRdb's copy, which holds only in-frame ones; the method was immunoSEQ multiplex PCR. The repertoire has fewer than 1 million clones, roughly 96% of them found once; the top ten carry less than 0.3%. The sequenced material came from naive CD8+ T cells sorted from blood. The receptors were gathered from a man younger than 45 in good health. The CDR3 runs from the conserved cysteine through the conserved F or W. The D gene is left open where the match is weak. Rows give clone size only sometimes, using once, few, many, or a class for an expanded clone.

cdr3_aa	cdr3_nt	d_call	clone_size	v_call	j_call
CASSLGNGETQYF	TGTGCCAGCAGTTTGGGGAATGGGGAGACCCAGTACTTC	NA	NA	TRBV28	TRBJ2-5
CASSLDFSNTGELFF	TGTGCCAGCAGCTTAGACTTTTCGAACACCGGGGAGCTGTTTTTT	NA	NA	TRBV5-4	TRBJ2-2
CASSPPGAVLEETQYF	TGTGCCAGCAGCCCTCCGGGGGCAGTATTAGAAGAGACCCAGTACTTC	NA	NA	TRBV9	TRBJ2-5
CASSSGGRHTEKLFF	TGTGCCAGCAGCTCGGGGGGGAGACACACTGAAAAACTGTTTTTT	NA	NA	TRBV7-9	TRBJ1-4
CASSPDRHYEQYF	TGTGCCAGCTCCCCCGACAGGCACTACGAGCAGTACTTC	NA	NA	TRBV19	TRBJ2-7
CASSGISGGSRKGKAFF	TGTGCCAGCAGCGGCATATCAGGGGGCTCCCGAAAGGGGAAAGCTTTCTTT	TRBD1	NA	TRBV9	TRBJ1-1
CASSYSLAGGNNEQFF	TGTGCCAGCAGTTACTCGCTAGCGGGAGGGAACAATGAGCAGTTCTTC	TRBD2	NA	TRBV6-6	TRBJ2-1
CAILAGAGIETQYF	TGTGCCATCCTAGCCGGGGCAGGGATTGAGACCCAGTACTTC	NA	NA	TRBV7-9	TRBJ2-5
CASSLSGRSYEQYF	TGTGCCAGCAGTTTATCTGGGCGGTCCTACGAGCAGTACTTC	NA	NA	TRBV27	TRBJ2-7
CASSTPAGHTQHEQYF	TGTGCCAGCAGCACGCCGGCGGGACACACCCAGCACGAGCAGTACTTC	NA	NA	TRBV7-9	TRBJ2-7
CASSFTGGRSSYEQYF	TGTGCCAGCAGCTTCACGGGGGGCCGCAGCTCCTACGAGCAGTACTTC	NA	NA	TRBV7-2	TRBJ2-7
CSVPGESYEQYF	TGCAGCGTTCCGGGGGAATCCTACGAGCAGTACTTC	NA	once	TRBV29-1	TRBJ2-7
CASRTPGQGNTGELFF	TGTGCCAGCAGAACTCCGGGACAGGGGAACACCGGGGAGCTGTTTTTT	TRBD1	NA	TRBV27	TRBJ2-2
CASSYSRDLGEEKLFF	TGTGCCAGCAGTTACTCCAGGGACCTCGGGGAAGAAAAACTGTTTTTT	NA	NA	TRBV7-9	TRBJ1-4
CAISDPDRTGNNEQFF	TGTGCCATCAGTGACCCCGACCGGACAGGGAACAATGAGCAGTTCTTC	TRBD1	NA	TRBV10-3	TRBJ2-1
CASSLEASAGGTDTQYF	TGTGCCAGCAGCTTAGAGGCGTCAGCGGGAGGTACAGATACGCAGTATTTT	TRBD2	once	TRBV7-6	TRBJ2-3
CASSLDDWGQPYNEQFF	TGTGCCAGCAGCTTAGACGATTGGGGACAGCCATACAATGAGCAGTTCTTC	TRBD1	NA	TRBV7-9	TRBJ2-1
CAIRNLGNTIYF	TGTGCCATCAGGAATTTGGGGAACACCATATATTTT	NA	NA	TRBV10-3	TRBJ1-3
CASSFAWGTSPSSYNEQFF	TGCGCCAGCAGCTTCGCGTGGGGGACTAGTCCGAGCTCCTACAATGAGCAGTTCTTC	TRBD2	NA	TRBV5-1	TRBJ2-1
CASSATGRGAIYNEQFF	TGTGCCAGCAGCGCCACAGGGAGGGGGGCTATCTACAATGAGCAGTTCTTC	NA	NA	TRBV9	TRBJ2-1
CASRGSGADEQYF	TGTGCCAGCAGGGGGAGTGGCGCCGACGAGCAGTACTTC	NA	NA	TRBV2	TRBJ2-7
CASSEGDGGTYEQYF	TGCGCCAGCAGCGAAGGGGACGGAGGTACTTACGAGCAGTACTTC	NA	once	TRBV5-1	TRBJ2-7
CASRLGAGVSYNEQFF	TGTGCCAGCAGGCTAGGGGCGGGGGTATCCTACAATGAGCAGTTCTTC	TRBD2	NA	TRBV27	TRBJ2-1
CASSVTSGRHNEQFF	TGTGCCAGTAGTGTTACTAGCGGGAGACACAATGAGCAGTTCTTC	TRBD2	NA	TRBV19	TRBJ2-1
CASSLLLAGLNTEAFF	TGTGCCAGCAGTTTATTATTGGCAGGCCTGAACACTGAAGCTTTCTTT	NA	NA	TRBV27	TRBJ1-1
CASSPKRDGYNEQFF	TGTGCCAGCAGCCCGAAGCGGGATGGATACAATGAGCAGTTCTTC	TRBD2	NA	TRBV7-6	TRBJ2-1
CASSISRGTAYNEQFF	TGTGCCAGTAGTATAAGCCGCGGGACTGCATACAATGAGCAGTTCTTC	NA	NA	TRBV19	TRBJ2-1
CAFRDIIHGYTF	TGTGCCTTCCGGGACATAATCCATGGCTACACCTTC	NA	NA	TRBV10-3	TRBJ1-2
CASFGKAYEQYF	TGTGCCAGCTTTGGGAAGGCCTACGAGCAGTACTTC	NA	NA	TRBV2	TRBJ2-7